The next 9 T cell receptor beta chains were all read from a single sample in a study of T cell changes during pregnancy in multiple sclerosis. Generated by immunoSEQ multiplex PCR, the TCRdb table keeps only in-frame clones and is missing some. The sample gives some 41,000 clones, about nine tenths of which show up once; over 1.1% is in the top ten. Sequencing input: PBMCs (not recorded whether the cells were cultured). The receptors here all came from a female donor with multiple sclerosis, enrolled in a pregnancy study.

This clone is judged medium-sized. The chain has TRBV5-1 and TRBJ2-3, with 12 bases matching TRBD2. Per germline, CDR1 SGHRS and CDR2 YFSETQ. V dropped 4 bases and J dropped 5; count of bases not matched to a gene: 8. CDR3 length: 16 amino acids. For the CDR3, the DNA is TGCGCCAGCAGCACCCTAGCGGGAGGGCGAATAGATACGCAGTATTTT. It yields the protein CASSTLAGGRIDTQYF.

V gene TRBV30 combines with J gene TRBJ1-5, with 7 bases that match TRBD1. V shed 3 bases and J 3 bases; nucleotides not matched to a gene: 8. Germline lookup yields CDR1 GTSNPN and CDR2 SVGIG (reference sequence). CDR3 size: 15 residues. DNA of the CDR3: TGTGCCTGGAGCGCTACAGGGGACCACAATCAGCCCCAGCATTTT. This sequence encodes CAWSATGDHNQPQHF.

The chain recombines TRBV19 with TRBJ1-5; maybe TRBD1 (6 bases). V lost 4 bases to trimming and J lost 4 bases, with 11 bases between them. The germline V gene has CDR1 LNHDA and CDR2 SQIVND (reference sequence). The CDR3 covers 14 residues. The CDR3 region has the DNA TGTGCCAGTAGTACAGGACAGATGAATCAGCCCCAGCATTTT. Translated, it gives CASSTGQMNQPQHF. Based on the CDR3 plus reference TRBV19 and TRBJ1-5, the full variable domain is DGGITQSPKYLFRKEGQNVTLSCEQNLNHDAMYWYRQDPGQGLRLIYYSQIVNDFQKGDIAEGYSVSREKKESFPLTVTSAQKNPTAFYLCASSTGQMNQPQHFGDGTRLSIL.

This chain uses TRBV5-4 with TRBJ2-2; 14 bases fit TRBD2. Germline CDR1 reads SGHNT; CDR2 reads YYREEE (reference sequence). The V and J ends lost 4 bases and 5 bases, in that order; junction bases with no gene match: 7. The CDR3 loop spans 17 amino acids. The CDR3 spells CASSTGTSGSRTGELFF. CDR3 bases: TGTGCCAGCAGCACCGGGACTAGCGGGAGTAGGACCGGGGAGCTGTTTTTT.

The chain employs TRBV5-4 and TRBJ2-1; a possible D gene is TRBD1 (5 bases). CDR3 size: 14 residues. Trimming shortened V by 3 bases and J by 6 bases, and 13 bases separated the two germline ends. Germline-derived CDR1 and CDR2 are SGHNT and YYREEE (reference sequence). Here the CDR3 reads CASSSPTALNEQFF. DNA of the CDR3: TGTGCCAGCAGCTCACCGACAGCTCTCAATGAGCAGTTCTTC.

The chain carries TRBV7-3 and TRBJ1-2; weak D call: TRBD1 (6 bases). The CDR3 runs 13 residues. Germline lookup yields CDR1 SGHTA and CDR2 FQGTGA. Trimming removed 5 bases from V and 6 bases from J, with 13 bases in between. CDR3 sequence: CASSARPGDGYTF. CDR3 nucleotide sequence: TGTGCCAGCAGCGCCCGTCCAGGGGATGGCTACACCTTC. Complete variable domain (other parts from reference TRBV7-3 and TRBJ1-2): GAGVSQTPSNKVTEKGKYVELRCDPISGHTALYWYRQSLGQGPEFLIYFQGTGAADDSGLPNDRFFAVRPEGSVSTLKIQRTERGDSAVYLCASSARPGDGYTFGSGTRLTVV.

The gene calls are TRBV11-3 and TRBJ2-7; 11 nucleotides match TRBD2. J gave up 2 bases and V 5 bases, and 5 bases lay outside the gene matches. The CDR3 spans 15 residues. Germline assignment: CDR1 SGHNT and CDR2 YENEEA. DNA of the CDR3: TGTGCCAGCAGCAAGACTAGCGGGATGACCTACGAGCAGTACTTC. Encoded protein: CASSKTSGMTYEQYF. Supplemented by reference TRBV11-3 and TRBJ2-7, the full variable domain reads EAGVVQSPRYKIIEKKQPVAFWCNPISGHNTLYWYLQNLGQGPELLIRYENEEAVDDSQLPKDRFSAERLKGVDSTLKIQPAELGDSAVYLCASSKTSGMTYEQYFGPGTRLTVT.

The rearrangement links TRBV2 to TRBJ2-7; 11 bases line up with TRBD2. Germline V gene data show CDR1 as SNHLY and CDR2 as FYNNEI. This CDR3 comprises 15 residues. The V and J ends lost 3 bases and 4 bases, in that order; junction bases with no gene match: 5. The CDR3 region is CASSDPLAGGYEQYF. The CDR3 DNA sequence: TGTGCCAGCAGTGATCCCCTAGCGGGAGGATACGAGCAGTACTTC.

CDR3 sequence: CASSSLYEQYF. The DNA of the CDR3 is TGTGCCAGCAGTTCCCTCTACGAGCAGTACTTC. The chain carries TRBV27 and TRBJ2-7; D gene ambiguous. This CDR3 has 11 residues. V lost 4 bases and J 3 bases, leaving 4 bases between the germline ends. Germline CDR1 and CDR2: MNHEY and SMNVEV (reference sequence).